Listed here is a single TCR beta chain. Its cognate antigen is unknown. Donors were ostensibly healthy at sampling, although undocumented immune exposures were probable. The data stem from a study of cytomegalovirus exposure and HLA in healthy donors. Broader study findings: Earlier findings revealed that most TCR beta V segments proved productive either about 87% or about 30% of the time. Most TCRs appeared rarely, but some public TCRs recurred in many donors. Some TCR beta chains (164 of them) were listed as cytomegalovirus-associated.

The PCR was carried out with 60 Vbeta primers and 13 Jbeta primers. The method was immunoSEQ multiplex PCR; TCRdb's version includes in-frame clones alone and lacks a portion of them. This table holds 150,000 to 200,000 clones, 60% to 85% found once. This CDR3 is 15 amino acids long. Trimming removed 5 bases at V and 2 bases at J, with 10 bases between. Germline lookup yields CDR1 SEHNR and CDR2 FQNEAQ (reference sequence). The receptor comes from a female donor in good health and CMV-seronegative. Sequences were obtained from PBMCs. The J gene is TRBJ2-6, the V gene TRBV7-9; D gene ambiguous. The CDR3 bases are TGTGCCAGCAGCCGAGACACTCCTGGGGCCAACGTCCTGACTTTC. Protein: CASSRDTPGANVLTF.